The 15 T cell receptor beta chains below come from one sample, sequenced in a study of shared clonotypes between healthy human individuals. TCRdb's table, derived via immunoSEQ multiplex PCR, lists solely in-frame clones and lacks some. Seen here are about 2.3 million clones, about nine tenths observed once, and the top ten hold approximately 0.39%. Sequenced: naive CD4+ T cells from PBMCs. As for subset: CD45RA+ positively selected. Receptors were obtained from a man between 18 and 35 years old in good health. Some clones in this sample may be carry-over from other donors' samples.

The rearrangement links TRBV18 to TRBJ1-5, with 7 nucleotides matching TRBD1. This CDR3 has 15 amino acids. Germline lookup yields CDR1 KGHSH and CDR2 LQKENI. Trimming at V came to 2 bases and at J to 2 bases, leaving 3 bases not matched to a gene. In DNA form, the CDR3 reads TGTGCCAGCTCACCAGGACAGGTCGGCAATCAGCCCCAGCATTTT. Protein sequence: CASSPGQVGNQPQHF.

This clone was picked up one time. The chain's CDR3 is CASSDIGTGLVFF. The CDR3 DNA reads TGTGCCAGCAGTGATATAGGGACAGGGTTGGTGTTTTTT. The chain links TRBV6-1 to TRBJ2-2, with TRBD1 identical over 9 bases. The CDR3 sequence is 13 residues long. Germline V CDR1 and CDR2: MNHNS, SASEGT. After removal of 3 bases from V and 15 bases from J, the junction contained 8 bases not matched to a gene.

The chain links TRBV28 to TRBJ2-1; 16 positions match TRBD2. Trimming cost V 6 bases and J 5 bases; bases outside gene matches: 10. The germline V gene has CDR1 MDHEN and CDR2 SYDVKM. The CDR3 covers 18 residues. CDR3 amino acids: CASSAGTSGRVVHNEQFF. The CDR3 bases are TGTGCCAGCAGCGCCGGGACTAGCGGGAGGGTGGTGCACAATGAGCAGTTCTTC.

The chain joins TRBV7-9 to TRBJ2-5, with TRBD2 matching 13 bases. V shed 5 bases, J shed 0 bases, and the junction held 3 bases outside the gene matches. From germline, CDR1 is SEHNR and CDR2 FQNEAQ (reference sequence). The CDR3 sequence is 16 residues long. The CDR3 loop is CASSRGTSGNQETQYF. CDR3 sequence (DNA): TGTGCCAGCAGCCGCGGGACTAGCGGGAACCAAGAGACCCAGTACTTC.

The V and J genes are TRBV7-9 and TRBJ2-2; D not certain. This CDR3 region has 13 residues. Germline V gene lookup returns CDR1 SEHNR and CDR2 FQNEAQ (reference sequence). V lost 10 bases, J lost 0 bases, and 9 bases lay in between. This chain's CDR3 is CANAKSNTGELFF. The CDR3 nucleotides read TGTGCCAACGCGAAATCGAACACCGGGGAGCTGTTTTTT.

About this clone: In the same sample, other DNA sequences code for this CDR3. In DNA, the CDR3 is TGTGCCAGCAGCGCGACACAGGGGCCCTACGAGCAGTACTTC. It is translated as CASSATQGPYEQYF. J is TRBJ2-7 and V is TRBV7-9; 7 nucleotides line up with TRBD1. CDR1 is SEHNR and CDR2 is FQNEAQ in the germline V gene (reference sequence). V shed 5 bases and J 2 bases; nucleotides not matched to a gene: 6. This CDR3 comprises 14 residues.

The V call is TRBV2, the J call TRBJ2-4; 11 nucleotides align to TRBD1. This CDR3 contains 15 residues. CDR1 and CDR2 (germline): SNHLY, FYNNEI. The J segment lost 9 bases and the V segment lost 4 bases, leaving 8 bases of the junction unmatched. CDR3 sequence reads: CASSALGQGGSIQYF. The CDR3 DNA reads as TGTGCCAGCAGTGCTCTGGGACAGGGGGGCTCCATTCAGTACTTC.

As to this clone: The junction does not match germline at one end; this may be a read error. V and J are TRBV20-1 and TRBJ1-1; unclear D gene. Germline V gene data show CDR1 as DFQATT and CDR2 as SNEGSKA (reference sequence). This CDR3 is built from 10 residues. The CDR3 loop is CSASGPRVGF. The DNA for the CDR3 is TGCAGTGCTAGTGGGCCTCGGGTGGGGTTT.

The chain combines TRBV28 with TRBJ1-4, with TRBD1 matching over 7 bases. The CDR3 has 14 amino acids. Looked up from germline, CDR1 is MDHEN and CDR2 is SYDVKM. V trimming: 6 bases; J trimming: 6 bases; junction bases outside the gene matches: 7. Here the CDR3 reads CASSHRGGYEKLFF. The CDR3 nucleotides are TGTGCCAGCAGCCACAGGGGCGGGTATGAAAAACTGTTTTTT.

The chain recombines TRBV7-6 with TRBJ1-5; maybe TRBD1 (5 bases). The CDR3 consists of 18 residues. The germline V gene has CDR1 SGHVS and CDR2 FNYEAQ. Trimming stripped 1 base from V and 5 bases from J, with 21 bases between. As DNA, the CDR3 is TGTGCCAGCAGCTTAGGAGTTACCAGAGCCCGGGGGGATCAGCCCCAGCATTTT. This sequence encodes CASSLGVTRARGDQPQHF.

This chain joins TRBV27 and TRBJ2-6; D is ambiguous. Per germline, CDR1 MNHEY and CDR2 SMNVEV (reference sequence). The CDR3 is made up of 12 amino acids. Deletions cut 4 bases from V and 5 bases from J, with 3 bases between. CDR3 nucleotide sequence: TGTGCCAGCAGTTCCAGGGCCAACGTCCTGACTTTC. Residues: CASSSRANVLTF.

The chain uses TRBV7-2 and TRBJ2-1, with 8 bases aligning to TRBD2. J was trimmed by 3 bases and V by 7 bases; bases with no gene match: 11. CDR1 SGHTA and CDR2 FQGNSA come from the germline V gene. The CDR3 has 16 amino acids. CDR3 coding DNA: TGTGCCAGCAAGCCAAGCGGGGGAAGTCTCTACAATGAGCAGTTCTTC. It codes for CASKPSGGSLYNEQFF.

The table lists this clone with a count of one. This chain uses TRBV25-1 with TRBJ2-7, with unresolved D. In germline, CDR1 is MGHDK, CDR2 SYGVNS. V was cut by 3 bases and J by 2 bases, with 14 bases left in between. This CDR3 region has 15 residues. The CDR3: CASSDISGRAYEQYF. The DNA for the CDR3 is TGTGCCAGCAGTGATATATCCGGCCGAGCCTACGAGCAGTACTTC.

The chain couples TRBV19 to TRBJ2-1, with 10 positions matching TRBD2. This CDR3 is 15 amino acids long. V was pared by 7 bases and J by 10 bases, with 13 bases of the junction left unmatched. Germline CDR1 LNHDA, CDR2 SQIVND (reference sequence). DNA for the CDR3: TGTGCCAGTACTGATACTAGCGGGAAGGGGCGGGAGCAGTTCTTC. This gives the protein CASTDTSGKGREQFF. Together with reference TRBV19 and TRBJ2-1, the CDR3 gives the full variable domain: DGGITQSPKYLFRKEGQNVTLSCEQNLNHDAMYWYRQDPGQGLRLIYYSQIVNDFQKGDIAEGYSVSREKKESFPLTVTSAQKNPTAFYLCASTDTSGKGREQFFGPGTRLTVL.

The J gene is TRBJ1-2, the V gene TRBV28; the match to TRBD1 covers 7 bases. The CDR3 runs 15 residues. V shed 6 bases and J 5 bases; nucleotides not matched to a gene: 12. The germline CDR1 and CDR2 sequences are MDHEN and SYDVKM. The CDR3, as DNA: TGTGCCAGCAGCCGCCCGCTTTACAGGGGATATGGCTACACCTTC. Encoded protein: CASSRPLYRGYGYTF.